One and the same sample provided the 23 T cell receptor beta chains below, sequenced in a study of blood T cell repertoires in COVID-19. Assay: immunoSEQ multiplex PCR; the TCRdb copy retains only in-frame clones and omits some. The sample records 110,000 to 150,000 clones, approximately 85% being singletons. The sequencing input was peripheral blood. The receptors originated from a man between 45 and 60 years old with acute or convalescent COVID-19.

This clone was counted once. Here the CDR3 DNA reads TGTGCCAGTAGTCTCCAGACAGGGGCTAGCTCTGGGGCCAACGTCCTGACTTTC. The encoded protein is CASSLQTGASSGANVLTF. The rearrangement uses TRBV19 and TRBJ2-6; 8 bases line up with TRBD1. V trimming: 5 bases; J trimming: 0 bases; junction bases outside the gene matches: 9. The CDR3 loop spans 18 amino acids. Germline assignment: CDR1 LNHDA and CDR2 SQIVND (reference sequence).

DNA of the CDR3: TGTGCCAGCAGCCAAGCGCGGGCAGGGGGCACCTATAATTCACCCCTCCACTTT. Its translation: CASSQARAGGTYNSPLHF. The chain uses TRBV3-1 (or the pseudogene TRBV3-2) and TRBJ1-6; TRBD1 matches 8 bases. Trimming took 1 base from V and 2 from J; bases not matched to a gene: 7. Germline CDR1 is LGHDT and CDR2 is YNNKEL (reference sequence). The CDR3 is 18 residues long.

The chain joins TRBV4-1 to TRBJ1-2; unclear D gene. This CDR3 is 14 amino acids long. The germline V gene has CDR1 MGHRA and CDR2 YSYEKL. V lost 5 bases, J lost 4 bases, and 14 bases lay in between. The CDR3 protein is CASSDQPGIYGYTF. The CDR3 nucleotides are TGCGCCAGCAGCGACCAGCCAGGAATCTATGGCTACACCTTC.

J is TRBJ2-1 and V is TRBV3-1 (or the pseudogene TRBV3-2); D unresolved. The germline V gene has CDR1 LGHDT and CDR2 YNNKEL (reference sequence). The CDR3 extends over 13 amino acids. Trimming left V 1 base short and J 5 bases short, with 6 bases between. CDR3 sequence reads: CASSQARNNEQFF. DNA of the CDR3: TGTGCCAGCAGCCAAGCCAGAAACAATGAGCAGTTCTTC.

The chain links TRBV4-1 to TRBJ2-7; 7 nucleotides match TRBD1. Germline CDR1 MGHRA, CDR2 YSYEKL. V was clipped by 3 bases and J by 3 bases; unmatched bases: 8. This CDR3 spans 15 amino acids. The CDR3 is CASSQSGTEFYEQYF. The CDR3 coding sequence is TGCGCCAGCAGCCAGTCCGGGACAGAATTCTACGAGCAGTACTTC.

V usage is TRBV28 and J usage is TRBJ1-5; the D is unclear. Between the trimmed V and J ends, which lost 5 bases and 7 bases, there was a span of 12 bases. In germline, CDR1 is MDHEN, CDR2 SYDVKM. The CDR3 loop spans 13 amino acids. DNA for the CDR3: TGTGCCAGCAGTCTTCTCCTAACCCAGCCCCAGCATTTT. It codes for CASSLLLTQPQHF. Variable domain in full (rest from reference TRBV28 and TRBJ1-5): DVKVTQSSRYLVKRTGEKVFLECVQDMDHENMFWYRQDPGLGLRLIYFSYDVKMKEKGDIPEGYSVSREKKERFSLILESASTNQTSMYLCASSLLLTQPQHFGDGTRLSIL.

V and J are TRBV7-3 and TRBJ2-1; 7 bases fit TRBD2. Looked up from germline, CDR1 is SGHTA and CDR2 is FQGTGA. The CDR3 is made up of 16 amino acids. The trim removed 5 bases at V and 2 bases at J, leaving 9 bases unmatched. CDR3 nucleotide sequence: TGTGCCAGCAGCCCCCTGGGGGGAGGGGCCTACAATGAGCAGTTCTTC. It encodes CASSPLGGGAYNEQFF.

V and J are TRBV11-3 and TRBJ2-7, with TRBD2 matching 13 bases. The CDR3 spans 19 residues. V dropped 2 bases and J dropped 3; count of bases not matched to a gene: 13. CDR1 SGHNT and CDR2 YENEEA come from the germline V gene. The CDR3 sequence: CASSLYRAGGLAGFYEQYF. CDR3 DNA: TGTGCCAGCAGCTTATATAGGGCCGGGGGACTAGCGGGGTTCTACGAGCAGTACTTC.

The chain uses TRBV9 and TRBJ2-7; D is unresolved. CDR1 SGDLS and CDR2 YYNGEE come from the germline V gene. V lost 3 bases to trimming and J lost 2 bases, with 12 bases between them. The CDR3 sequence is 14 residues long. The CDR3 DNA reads TGTGCCAGCAGCGCCAACTGGTCCCCCTACGAGCAGTACTTC. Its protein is CASSANWSPYEQYF.

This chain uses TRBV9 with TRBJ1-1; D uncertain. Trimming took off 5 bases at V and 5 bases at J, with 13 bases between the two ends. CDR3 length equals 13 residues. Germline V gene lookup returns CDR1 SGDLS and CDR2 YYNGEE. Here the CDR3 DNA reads TGTGCCAGCAGTCCCACCTCGGGGACTGAAGCTTTCTTT. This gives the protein CASSPTSGTEAFF.

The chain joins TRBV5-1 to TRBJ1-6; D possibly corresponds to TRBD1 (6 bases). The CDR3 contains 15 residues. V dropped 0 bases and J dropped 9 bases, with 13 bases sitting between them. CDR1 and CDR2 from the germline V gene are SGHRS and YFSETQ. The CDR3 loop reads CASSLEDRRRSPLHF. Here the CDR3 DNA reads TGCGCCAGCAGCTTGGAAGACAGGCGGCGTTCACCCCTCCACTTT.

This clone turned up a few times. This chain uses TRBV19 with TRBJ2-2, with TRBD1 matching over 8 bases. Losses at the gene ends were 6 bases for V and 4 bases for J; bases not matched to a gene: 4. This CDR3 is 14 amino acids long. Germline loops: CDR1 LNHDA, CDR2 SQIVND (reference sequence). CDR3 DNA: TGTGCCAGTAGCAACAGGGGGACCACCGGGGAGCTGTTTTTT. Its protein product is CASSNRGTTGELFF. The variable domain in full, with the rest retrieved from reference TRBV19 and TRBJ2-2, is DGGITQSPKYLFRKEGQNVTLSCEQNLNHDAMYWYRQDPGQGLRLIYYSQIVNDFQKGDIAEGYSVSREKKESFPLTVTSAQKNPTAFYLCASSNRGTTGELFFGEGSRLTVL.

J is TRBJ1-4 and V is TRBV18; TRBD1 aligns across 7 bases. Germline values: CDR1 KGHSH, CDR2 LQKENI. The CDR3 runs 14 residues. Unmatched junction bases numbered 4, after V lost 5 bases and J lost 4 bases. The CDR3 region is CASSKGAYNEKLFF. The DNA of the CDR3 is TGTGCCAGCTCAAAGGGGGCGTATAATGAAAAACTGTTTTTT.

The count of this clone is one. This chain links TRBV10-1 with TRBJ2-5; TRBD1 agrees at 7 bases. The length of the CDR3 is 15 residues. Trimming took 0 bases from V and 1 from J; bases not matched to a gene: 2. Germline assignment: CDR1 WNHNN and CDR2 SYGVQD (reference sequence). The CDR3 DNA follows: TGCGCCAGCAGTGAGTCTGCAGGGGGCCAAGAGACCCAGTACTTC. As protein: CASSESAGGQETQYF.

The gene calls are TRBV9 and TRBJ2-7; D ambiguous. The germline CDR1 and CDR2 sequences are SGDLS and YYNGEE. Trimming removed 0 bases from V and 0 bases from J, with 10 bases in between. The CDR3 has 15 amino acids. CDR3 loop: CASSVDSSVSYEQYF. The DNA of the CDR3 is TGTGCCAGCAGCGTAGATAGCAGTGTCTCCTACGAGCAGTACTTC.

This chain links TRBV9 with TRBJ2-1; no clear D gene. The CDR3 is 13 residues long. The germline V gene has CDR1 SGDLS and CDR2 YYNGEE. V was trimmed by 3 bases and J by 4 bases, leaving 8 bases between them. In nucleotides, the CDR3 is TGTGCCAGCAGCGGACAAGTGTACAATGAGCAGTTCTTC. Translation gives CASSGQVYNEQFF.

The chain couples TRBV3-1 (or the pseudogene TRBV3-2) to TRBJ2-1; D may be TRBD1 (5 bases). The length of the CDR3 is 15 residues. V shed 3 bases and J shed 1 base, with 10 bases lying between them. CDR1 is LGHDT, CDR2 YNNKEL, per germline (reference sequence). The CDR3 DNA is TGTGCCAGCAGCCAGGGGCAGGGATCCTACAATGAGCAGTTCTTC. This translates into CASSQGQGSYNEQFF.

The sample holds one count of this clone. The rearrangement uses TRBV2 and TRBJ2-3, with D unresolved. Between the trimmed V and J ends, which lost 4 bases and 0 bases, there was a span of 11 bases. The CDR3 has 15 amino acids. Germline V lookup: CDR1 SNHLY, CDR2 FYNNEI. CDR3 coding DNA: TGTGCCAGCAGTGGACGCGGTATTAGCACAGATACGCAGTATTTT. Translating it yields CASSGRGISTDTQYF.

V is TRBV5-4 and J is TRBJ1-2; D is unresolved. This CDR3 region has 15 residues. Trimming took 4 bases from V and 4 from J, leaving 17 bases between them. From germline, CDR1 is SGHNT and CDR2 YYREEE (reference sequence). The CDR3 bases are TGTGCCAGCAGCCCCCATACAGAATCAGTCTATGGCTACACCTTC. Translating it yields CASSPHTESVYGYTF. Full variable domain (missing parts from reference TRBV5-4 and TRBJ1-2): ETGVTQSPTHLIKTRGQQVTLRCSSQSGHNTVSWYQQALGQGPQFIFQYYREEENGRGNFPPRFSGLQFPNYSSELNVNALELDDSALYLCASSPHTESVYGYTFGSGTRLTVV.

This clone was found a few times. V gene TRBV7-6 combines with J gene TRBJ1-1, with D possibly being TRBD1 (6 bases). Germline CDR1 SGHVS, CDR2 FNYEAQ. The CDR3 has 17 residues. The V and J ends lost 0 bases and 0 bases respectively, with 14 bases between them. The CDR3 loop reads CASSLAQGGRMNTEAFF. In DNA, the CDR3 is TGTGCCAGCAGCTTAGCGCAAGGGGGACGCATGAACACTGAAGCTTTCTTT.

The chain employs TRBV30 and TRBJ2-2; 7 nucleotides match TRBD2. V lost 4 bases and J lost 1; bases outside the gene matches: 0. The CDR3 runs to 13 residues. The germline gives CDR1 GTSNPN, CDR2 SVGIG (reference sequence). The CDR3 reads CAWTSGNTGELFF. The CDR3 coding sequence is TGTGCCTGGACTAGCGGGAACACCGGGGAGCTGTTTTTT.

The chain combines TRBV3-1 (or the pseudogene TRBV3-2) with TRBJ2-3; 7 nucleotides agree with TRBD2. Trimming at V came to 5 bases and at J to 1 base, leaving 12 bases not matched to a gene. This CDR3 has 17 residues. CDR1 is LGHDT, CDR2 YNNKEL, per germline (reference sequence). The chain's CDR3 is CASSYGGSGGGTDTQYF. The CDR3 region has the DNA TGTGCCAGCAGCTACGGTGGTTCGGGGGGTGGCACAGATACGCAGTATTTT.

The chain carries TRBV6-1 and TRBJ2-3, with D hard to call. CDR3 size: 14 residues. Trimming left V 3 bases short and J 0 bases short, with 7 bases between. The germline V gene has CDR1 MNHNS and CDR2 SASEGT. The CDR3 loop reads CASSDSSSTDTQYF. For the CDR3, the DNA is TGTGCCAGCAGTGACAGTTCTAGCACAGATACGCAGTATTTT.